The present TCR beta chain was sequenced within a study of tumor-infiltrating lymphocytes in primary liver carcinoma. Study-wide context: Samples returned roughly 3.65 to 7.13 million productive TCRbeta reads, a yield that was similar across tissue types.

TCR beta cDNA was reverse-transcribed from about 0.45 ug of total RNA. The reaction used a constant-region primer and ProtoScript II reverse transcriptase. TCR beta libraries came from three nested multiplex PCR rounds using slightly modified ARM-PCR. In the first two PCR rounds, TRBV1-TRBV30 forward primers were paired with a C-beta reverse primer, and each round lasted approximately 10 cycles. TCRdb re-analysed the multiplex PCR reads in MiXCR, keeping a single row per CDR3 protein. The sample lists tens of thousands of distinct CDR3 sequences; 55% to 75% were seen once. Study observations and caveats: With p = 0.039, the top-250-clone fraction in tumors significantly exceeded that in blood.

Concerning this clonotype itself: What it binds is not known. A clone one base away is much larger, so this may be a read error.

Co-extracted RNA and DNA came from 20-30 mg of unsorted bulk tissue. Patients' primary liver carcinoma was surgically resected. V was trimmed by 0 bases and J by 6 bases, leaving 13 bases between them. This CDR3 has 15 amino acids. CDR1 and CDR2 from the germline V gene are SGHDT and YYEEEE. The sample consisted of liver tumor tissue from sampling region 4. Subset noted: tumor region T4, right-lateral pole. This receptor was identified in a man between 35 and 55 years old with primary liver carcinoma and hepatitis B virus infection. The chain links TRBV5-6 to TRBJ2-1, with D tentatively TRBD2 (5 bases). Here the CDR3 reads CASSLGAGPANEQFF. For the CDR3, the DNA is TGTGCCAGCAGCTTGGGGGCGGGCCCGGCCAATGAGCAGTTCTTC.